This entry lists 26 T cell receptor beta chains sequenced from one sample in a study of blood T cells in healthy people across ages. A second PCR, run for about 7 to 11 cycles, used a sample-barcoded 5' primer plus a J-beta primer mix. TCRdb ran MiXCR on the 5' RACE reads and lists one entry per CDR3 protein. This table holds 1.8 million or so distinct CDR3 sequences, about two fifths found once. The material sequenced was blood. The origin of the receptors is a human donor in good health.

The CDR3 DNA reads TGTGCCAGCAGCACCGCGGGCTTTGCTAATGAAAAACTGTTTTTT. Residues: CASSTAGFANEKLFF. The chain joins TRBV9 to TRBJ1-4; no clear D. Germline CDR1 is SGDLS and CDR2 is YYNGEE. Trimming took off 4 bases at V and 3 bases at J, with 13 bases between the two ends. The CDR3 length is 15 residues.

This chain uses TRBV4-3 with TRBJ1-1; D is undetermined. The ends were cut back, 0 bases at V and 0 bases at J, with 14 bases in the middle. The CDR3 covers 17 residues. Germline CDR1 LGHNA, CDR2 YSLEER. The CDR3 spells CASSQEGRMGLNTEAFF. CDR3 nucleotides: TGCGCCAGCAGCCAAGAAGGTCGGATGGGCTTGAACACTGAAGCTTTCTTT.

For the CDR3, the DNA is TGCAGTGCTAGAGATCCGGCAGGGGGCATGTACGAGCAGTACTTC. Translating gives CSARDPAGGMYEQYF. The chain employs TRBV20-1 and TRBJ2-7; TRBD1 agrees at 8 bases. The germline gives CDR1 DFQATT, CDR2 SNEGSKA (reference sequence). V lost 0 bases to trimming and J lost 4 bases; unmatched junction nucleotides: 8. This CDR3 is built from 15 residues.

The chain employs TRBV6-1 and TRBJ2-7; D gene ambiguous. The CDR3 runs 15 residues. Germline lookup yields CDR1 MNHNS and CDR2 SASEGT. Between the trimmed V and J ends, which lost 3 bases and 10 bases, there was a span of 22 bases. The CDR3, as DNA: TGTGCCAGCAGTGACGCGTTGTCTCTATTTACACGACAGTACTTC. This sequence encodes CASSDALSLFTRQYF.

This clonotype appeared a few times. The chain carries TRBV6-4 and TRBJ2-1, with 13 bases that match TRBD2. The trim removed 5 bases at V and 9 bases at J, leaving 7 bases unmatched. Germline V gene sequence: CDR1 MRHNA, CDR2 SNTAGT. This CDR3 region has 15 residues. CDR3 DNA: TGTGCCAGCAGTTCACTAGCGGGGGGGCCGGGTGAGCAGTTCTTC. Its translation: CASSSLAGGPGEQFF.

This clonotype was observed a few times. CDR3 in DNA: TGTGCCAGCAGTGAGCGGGGCGCAGCAAACTATGGCTACACCTTC. Residues: CASSERGAANYGYTF. J is TRBJ1-2 and V is TRBV12-3 or TRBV12-4, with a possible D match to TRBD1 (5 bases). This CDR3 comprises 15 residues. Trimming stripped 5 bases from V and 2 bases from J, with 15 bases between.

This clonotype was seen only a few times. This sequence joins TRBV27 and TRBJ2-7; D possibly corresponds to TRBD1 (5 bases). There are 13 residues in the CDR3. V was shortened by 7 bases and J by 7 bases, with 17 bases between the two germline ends. CDR1 and CDR2 from the germline V gene are MNHEY and SMNVEV (reference sequence). Written as DNA, the CDR3 is TGTGCCAGCAATAGGCAGGGTAATTTAGAGCAGTACTTC. Translating gives CASNRQGNLEQYF.

This clonotype was seen more than once but under ten times. The rearrangement links TRBV5-1 to TRBJ2-2; D not resolved. V lost 0 bases to trimming and J lost 7 bases, with 19 bases between them. The CDR3 runs 17 residues. Germline-derived CDR1 and CDR2 are SGHRS and YFSETQ. The CDR3 reads CASSLVARSTFSGELFF. CDR3 nucleotide sequence: TGCGCCAGCAGCTTGGTTGCTAGATCGACGTTCAGCGGGGAGCTGTTTTTT.

This clonotype was seen a handful of times. The chain couples TRBV3-1 to TRBJ1-2; 7 nucleotides agree with TRBD1. The CDR3 is 14 residues long. V dropped 3 bases and J dropped 4; count of bases not matched to a gene: 5. Per germline, CDR1 LGHDT and CDR2 YNNKEL (reference sequence). The CDR3 DNA follows: TGTGCCAGCAGCCAGCGGGACAGCTCCTATGGCTACACCTTC. Protein sequence: CASSQRDSSYGYTF. Based on the CDR3 plus reference TRBV3-1 and TRBJ1-2, the full variable domain is DTAVSQTPKYLVTQMGNDKSIKCEQNLGHDTMYWYKQDSKKFLKIMFSYNNKELIINETVPNRFSPKSPDKAHLNLHINSLELGDSAVYFCASSQRDSSYGYTFGSGTRLTVV.

The chain carries TRBV28 and TRBJ2-5; D not certain. There are 12 residues in the CDR3. Looked up from germline, CDR1 is MDHEN and CDR2 is SYDVKM. V shed 6 bases and J shed 5 bases, with 10 bases lying between them. The CDR3 protein is CASRPLGETQYF. The CDR3 DNA reads as TGTGCCAGCAGACCCCTAGGGGAGACCCAGTACTTC. Supplemented by reference TRBV28 and TRBJ2-5, the full variable domain reads DVKVTQSSRYLVKRTGEKVFLECVQDMDHENMFWYRQDPGLGLRLIYFSYDVKMKEKGDIPEGYSVSREKKERFSLILESASTNQTSMYLCASRPLGETQYFGPGTRLLVL.

This clonotype was picked up a small number of times. The rearrangement uses TRBV11-2 and TRBJ2-5, with 7 bases that match TRBD2. Per the germline V gene, CDR1 is SGHAT and CDR2 is FQNNGV. This CDR3 is 17 amino acids long. The junction had 13 bases not matched to a gene; V was cut back by 5 bases and J by 1 base. The CDR3 nucleotides are TGTGCCAGCAGCGACAATCGGCTAGCGGTCATCCAAGAGACCCAGTACTTC. Its protein product is CASSDNRLAVIQETQYF.

The chain links TRBV5-1 to TRBJ1-1; 9 positions agree with TRBD1. CDR1 SGHRS and CDR2 YFSETQ come from the germline V gene. J gave up 5 bases and V 3 bases, and 8 bases lay outside the gene matches. The CDR3 contains 15 residues. The CDR3 region is CASSSRTGEVTEAFF. Written as DNA, the CDR3 is TGCGCCAGCAGCTCGCGGACAGGGGAGGTAACTGAAGCTTTCTTT.

Concerning this clonotype itself: The junction shows a germline mismatch at one end, possibly a read error. The chain couples TRBV6-2 or TRBV6-3 to TRBJ1-2; a possible D gene is TRBD1 (5 bases). This CDR3 comprises 17 residues. The V gene's germline CDR1 is MNHEY and CDR2 SVGEGT. In DNA form, the CDR3 reads TGTGCCAGCACCTCGACCATCGACAGATTTAATTCCTATGGCTGCACCTTC. This translates into CASTSTIDRFNSYGCTF.

This clonotype was observed a handful of times. This chain joins TRBV20-1 and TRBJ2-3; 8 bases line up with TRBD1. CDR1 DFQATT and CDR2 SNEGSKA come from the germline V gene (reference sequence). The CDR3 runs 13 residues. With 6 bases clipped from V and 3 bases from J, the junction kept 5 bases outside the gene matches. The DNA of the CDR3 is TGCAGTGCCCCCCGGACAGGGACAGATACGCAGTATTTT. It is translated as CSAPRTGTDTQYF.

For this clonotype: A much larger clonotype is one base distant, so this may be a read error. This sequence joins TRBV29-1 and TRBJ1-2; 8 bases align to TRBD1. Germline loops: CDR1 SQVTM, CDR2 ANQGSEA. The CDR3 covers 15 residues. The ends lost 3 bases at V and 0 bases at J; junction bases unmatched: 6. The CDR3: CSVDLGQDANYGYTF. CDR3 nucleotides: TGCAGCGTTGACCTGGGACAGGATGCTAACTATGGCTACACCTTC.

This clonotype came up a few times. The junction departs from the called germline gene at one end, perhaps through a read error. The chain uses TRBV20-1 and TRBJ2-7, with D perhaps given as TRBD1 or TRBD2 (5 bases each). The CDR3 is made up of 12 amino acids. CDR1 DFQATT and CDR2 SNEGSKA come from the germline V gene (reference sequence). The CDR3 region is CSAGRGSHEQYF. The DNA of the CDR3 is TGCAGTGCTGGACGGGGCTCCCACGAGCAGTACTTC.

There are a few counts of this clonotype. The V call is TRBV28, the J call TRBJ2-7; D perhaps matches TRBD1 (6 bases). Trimming removed 6 bases at V and 5 bases at J, with 17 bases between. The CDR3 sequence is 14 residues long. The germline gives CDR1 MDHEN, CDR2 SYDVKM. The CDR3 sequence: CASSGGGRRHEQYF. The CDR3 nucleotides are TGTGCCAGCAGCGGTGGGGGCAGGCGTCACGAGCAGTACTTC.

The sample holds a few counts of this clonotype. This rearrangement joins TRBV5-1 to TRBJ2-1; 7 bases match TRBD2. V trimming: 2 bases; J trimming: 3 bases; junction bases outside the gene matches: 5. The germline CDR1 and CDR2 sequences are SGHRS and YFSETQ. The CDR3 runs to 15 residues. CDR3 nucleotides: TGCGCCAGCAGCTTAATCAGCGGGATCTACAATGAGCAGTTCTTC. Amino acid sequence: CASSLISGIYNEQFF.

This rearrangement joins TRBV28 to TRBJ1-1; D is uncertain. Germline V CDR1 and CDR2: MDHEN, SYDVKM. This CDR3 comprises 13 residues. The CDR3 sequence: CGVAIGMNTEAFF. CDR3 bases: TGTGGAGTTGCCATCGGGATGAACACTGAAGCTTTCTTT.

The CDR3 coding sequence is TGTGCTAGTGGTTTTTTCGGGGGCGATGAGCAGTTCTTC. Translated, it gives CASGFFGGDEQFF. The genes are TRBV12-5 and TRBJ2-1, with D perhaps being TRBD1 or TRBD2 (6 bases each). CDR3 length equals 13 residues. The ends were cut back, 3 bases at V and 8 bases at J, with 11 bases in the middle. Germline V gene data show CDR1 as LGHNT and CDR2 as FRNRAP.

The rearrangement uses TRBV15 and TRBJ1-2; D is perhaps TRBD1 (6 bases). The CDR3 runs 15 residues. In germline, CDR1 is LNHNV, CDR2 YYDKDF (reference sequence). V was cut by 0 bases and J by 7 bases, with 15 bases left in between. The CDR3 spells CATSRDTSGGSGYTF. The CDR3 DNA sequence: TGTGCCACCAGCAGAGATACCTCCGGGGGCAGTGGCTACACCTTC.

The chain carries TRBV12-3 or TRBV12-4 and TRBJ2-3; D is perhaps TRBD1 or TRBD2 (6 bases each). This CDR3 is built from 14 residues. V shed 6 bases and J shed 4 bases, with 14 bases lying between them. DNA for the CDR3: TGTGCCAGCAGACAAACGGAGGGGGCAGATACGCAGTATTTT. As protein: CASRQTEGADTQYF.

DNA of the CDR3: TGTGCCAGCAGTCGAAGGGGGCGAGGGAACACTGAAGCTTTCTTT. Its protein is CASSRRGRGNTEAFF. The chain joins TRBV12-3 or TRBV12-4 to TRBJ1-1; 7 bases are a match to TRBD1. The ends lost 5 bases at V and 1 base at J; junction bases unmatched: 7. The CDR3 length is 15 residues.

The V and J genes are TRBV6-5 and TRBJ2-3; D assignment may be TRBD1 or TRBD2 (5 bases each). The V gene lost 0 bases and the J gene lost 0 bases, with 13 bases spanning the gap. The CDR3 spans 17 residues. The germline V gene has CDR1 MNHEY and CDR2 SVGAGI. The CDR3 bases are TGTGCCAGCAGTTACTCGGGTTTCGGGGCTAGCACAGATACGCAGTATTTT. Amino acid sequence: CASSYSGFGASTDTQYF.

The V gene is TRBV20-1, the J gene TRBJ1-5; 10 bases line up with TRBD1. The J segment lost 0 bases and the V segment lost 7 bases, leaving 9 bases of the junction unmatched. The CDR3 has 16 residues. Germline V gene data show CDR1 as DFQATT and CDR2 as SNEGSKA (reference sequence). CDR3: CSGRGQGIYSNQPQHF. The CDR3 nucleotides read TGCAGTGGTCGGGGACAGGGGATCTATAGCAATCAGCCCCAGCATTTT.

CDR3 sequence: CASSFSRGEGEQYF. In DNA form, the CDR3 reads TGTGCCAGCAGTTTCTCCCGCGGGGAGGGCGAGCAGTACTTC. The rearrangement joins TRBV27 to TRBJ2-4, with TRBD2 matching 7 bases. The J call may be faulty, since TRBJ2-7 better matches the DNA end. This CDR3 has 14 residues. Germline values: CDR1 MNHEY, CDR2 SMNVEV (reference sequence).